This T cell receptor beta chain was identified in a study of T cell repertoires in aging, cancer and after chemotherapy. Regarding the study as a whole: Hematological cancer patients had lymphoid organ infiltration that may impair thymic emigration or T cell expansion.

A mixed TRB-A/B primer pool amplified rearranged TRB by multiplex touch-down PCR. In TCRdb, the multiplex PCR reads were re-called with MiXCR into one record per CDR3 protein. The data contain 7,000 to 9,500 distinct CDR3 sequences, about 22% of them singletons. V lost 5 bases and J lost 2; bases outside the gene matches: 5. This CDR3 is built from 16 residues. Germline-derived CDR1 and CDR2 are LNHDA and SQIVND (reference sequence). By share, this clonotype ranks as medium-sized (0.01 to 0.1%). The antigen remains unidentified. The template was genomic DNA from peripheral blood, not RNA. The TCR sequence derives from a human donor with a blood cancer. The donor label of this sample is uncertain. Specimen: blood. V and J are TRBV19 and TRBJ2-5, with 13 nucleotides matching TRBD2. The CDR3 reads CASSSGLAGPQETQYF. The CDR3 DNA follows: TGTGCCAGTAGTTCGGGACTAGCGGGACCACAAGAGACCCAGTACTTC.